This T cell receptor (beta chain) was captured in a study of T cells in Graves' hyperthyroidism and ophthalmopathy (dated by TCRdb to the late 2010s). For context, the study as a whole: Peripheral blood samples were taken at initial diagnosis, before any treatment was given. To identify TCR V-J signatures that set the groups apart, the researchers used a discovery cohort of about a hundred patients, made up of under 45 with Graves' ophthalmopathy and 57 with stable Graves' hyperthyroidism. Prospective prediction of ophthalmopathy was tested in an independent validation cohort consisting of 18 to 20 hyperthyroidism patients and some 17 patients who later progressed to ophthalmopathy. The approximately 100 discovery patients were randomly divided into training and test sets at a 7:3 ratio. In addition, the study compared T-cell repertoires in thyroid tissue and in blood from roughly 6 Graves' hyperthyroidism patients. After blood sampling, hyperthyroidism patients were treated with methimazole at a starting dose of 30 mg daily, and ophthalmopathy patients were treated with high-dose intravenous methylprednisolone. The paper describes TCR Vbeta CDR3 sequencing of 120 to 150 peripheral blood samples, made up of under 50 ophthalmopathy patients, around 73 hyperthyroidism patients and 17 progressor patients.

Cut back by 5 bases and 10 bases, the V and J ends lie 39 bases apart. Including the terminal cysteine and phenylalanine, the CDR3 comprises 21 residues. Only the CDR3 DNA stays, 63 bases, in frame from base 1. The CDR1 and CDR2 encoded by the germline V gene are MDHEN and SYDVKM. TCR beta CDR3 regions were amplified from RNA transcripts. The first round of RT-PCR for the TCR CDR3 was performed with the HTBI primer set and the Qiagen OneStep RT-PCR kit. A second multiplex PCR round built the libraries, followed by size selection and purification. Libraries were sequenced paired-end with 100 bp reads on an Illumina HiSeq2000. The study's own analysis went as follows. SOAPnuke was used to process the raw data, throwing out any read that contained adapters or uncalled bases, had a mean Phred below 15, or lacked an exact constant-primer or identifier match. COPE v1.2.5 was used to merge high-quality paired reads, and clonotypes were defined as unique nucleotide sequences. Clonotypes were aligned to IMGT TRBV, TRBD and TRBJ reference segments using MiTCR v1.1. Only V-J combinations with frequency above 0.0001, covering approximately 99% of repertoires, were analysed. A TCS score was defined as the ratio of F50 (clonal expansion) to E x V (chaos), with BLOSUM62-based TCRdist applied between CDR3 peptides within each V-J. Welch's t-statistics and random forest reduced fewer than 550 V-J features to some 14, which were used in a naive Bayes classifier (R e1071). TCRdb trimmed public reads at Q25 via fastp, called clones via MiXCR and kept in-frame beta chains. Each entry is one CDR3 protein sequence, shown with its most common DNA and genes. These V and J calls are TCRdb output, not the study's own analysis. The sample includes 350,000 to 400,000 distinct CDR3 sequences, with more than 12% observed a single time. 32% of the sample rests with the top ten.

General findings and caveats noted by the study authors: Sample size was not statistically predetermined, and investigators were not blinded to group allocation. In cross-validation, a model built on a 13 V-J signature told ophthalmopathy apart from stable hyperthyroidism with roughly 87% sensitivity and roughly 83% specificity, and in testing the same model reached 80%/75%. In validation, progression to ophthalmopathy was predicted by the model with nearly 71% sensitivity and nearly 75% specificity, a median of roughly 6.4 months before onset. Blood samples also contained most of the expanded thyroid clonotypes (frequency above 0.001), which suggests that blood repertoires may reflect thyroid immune responses.

Stable Graves' hyperthyroidism was defined as no progression to ophthalmopathy during 18 months of follow-up. Hyperthyroidism patients were newly diagnosed, with disease duration under 2 months, and aged 18 to 65 years. Exclusion was applied to patients with uncontrolled infections, other autoimmune diseases, pregnancy or lactation. Diagnoses were established on the basis of clinical symptoms, serum thyroxine and TRAb, thyroid ultrasound, and orbital computed tomography. PBMCs were isolated from 10 ml of fresh peripheral blood by Ficoll-Paque density gradient centrifugation. Total RNA was extracted using Trizol reagent, and RNA quality was assessed on an Agilent 2100 Bioanalyzer. This clonotype has a count of ten or more. The clone's antigen remains unknown. No much larger clonotype is one base removed from it; base qualities were not supplied.

Sequenced material: blood. This receptor was identified in a woman aged 25 to 39 with Graves' hyperthyroidism. Recombination linked TRBV28 to TRBJ1-5, with no confidently assigned D gene. Here is the DNA: TGTGCCAGCAGTCTCCCTCCTTCCTGGATTCCGGACCTCATGTTTGTGCGTCCCCAGCATTTT. It encodes CASSLPPSWIPDLMFVRPQHF.